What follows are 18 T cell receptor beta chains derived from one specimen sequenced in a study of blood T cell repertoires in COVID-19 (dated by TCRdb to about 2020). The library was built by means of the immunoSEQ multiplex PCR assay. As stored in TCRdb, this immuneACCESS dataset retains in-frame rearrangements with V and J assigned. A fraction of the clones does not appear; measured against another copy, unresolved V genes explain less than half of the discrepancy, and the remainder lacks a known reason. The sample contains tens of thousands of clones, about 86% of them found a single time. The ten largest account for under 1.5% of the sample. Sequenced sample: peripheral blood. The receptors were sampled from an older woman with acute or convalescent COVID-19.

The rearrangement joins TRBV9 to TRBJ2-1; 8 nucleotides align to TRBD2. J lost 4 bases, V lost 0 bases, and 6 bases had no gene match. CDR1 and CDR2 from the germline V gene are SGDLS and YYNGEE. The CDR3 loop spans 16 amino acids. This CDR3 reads CASSVVGGGTYNEQFF. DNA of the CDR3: TGTGCCAGCAGCGTAGTAGGCGGGGGGACGTACAATGAGCAGTTCTTC.

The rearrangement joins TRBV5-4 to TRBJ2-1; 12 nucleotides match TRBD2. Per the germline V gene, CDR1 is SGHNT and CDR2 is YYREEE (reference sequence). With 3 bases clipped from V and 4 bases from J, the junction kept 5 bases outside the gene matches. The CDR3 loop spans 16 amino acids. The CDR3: CASSSAGLAGYNEQFF. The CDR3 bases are TGTGCCAGCAGCTCCGCCGGACTAGCGGGATACAATGAGCAGTTCTTC.

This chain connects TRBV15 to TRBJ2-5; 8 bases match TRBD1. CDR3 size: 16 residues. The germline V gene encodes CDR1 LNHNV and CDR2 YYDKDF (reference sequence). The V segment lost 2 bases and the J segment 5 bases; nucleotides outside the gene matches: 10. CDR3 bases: TGTGCCACCAGCAGACCGCAGGGGGCGCCCCGGGAGACCCAGTACTTC. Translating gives CATSRPQGAPRETQYF.

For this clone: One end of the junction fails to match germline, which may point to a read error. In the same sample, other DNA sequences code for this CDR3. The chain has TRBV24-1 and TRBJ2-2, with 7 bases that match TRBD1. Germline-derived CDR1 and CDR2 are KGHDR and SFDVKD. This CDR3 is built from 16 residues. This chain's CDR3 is CATSDVRTGGTGELFF. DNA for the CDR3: TGTGCCACCAGTGATGTTCGGACAGGTGGGACCGGGGAGTTGTTTTTT.

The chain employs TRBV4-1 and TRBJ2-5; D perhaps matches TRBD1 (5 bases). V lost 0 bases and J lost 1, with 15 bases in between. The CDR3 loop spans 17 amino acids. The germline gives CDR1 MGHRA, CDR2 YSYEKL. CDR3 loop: CASSQDRWSDSQETQYF. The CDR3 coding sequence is TGCGCCAGCAGCCAAGATAGATGGAGCGACAGCCAAGAGACCCAGTACTTC.

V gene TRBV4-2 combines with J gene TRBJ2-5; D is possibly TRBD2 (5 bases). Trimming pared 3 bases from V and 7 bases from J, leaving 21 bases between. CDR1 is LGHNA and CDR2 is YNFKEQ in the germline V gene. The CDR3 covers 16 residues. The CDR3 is CASSQERTLGFRTQYF. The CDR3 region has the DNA TGTGCCAGCAGCCAGGAGCGGACCCTGGGTTTTCGGACCCAGTACTTC.

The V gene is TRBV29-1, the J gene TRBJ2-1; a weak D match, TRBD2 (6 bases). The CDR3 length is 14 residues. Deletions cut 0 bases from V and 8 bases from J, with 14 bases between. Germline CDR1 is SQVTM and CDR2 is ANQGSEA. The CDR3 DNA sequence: TGCAGCGTTGAAGATTGGGCGGGGCGCGATGAGCAGTTCTTC. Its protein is CSVEDWAGRDEQFF.

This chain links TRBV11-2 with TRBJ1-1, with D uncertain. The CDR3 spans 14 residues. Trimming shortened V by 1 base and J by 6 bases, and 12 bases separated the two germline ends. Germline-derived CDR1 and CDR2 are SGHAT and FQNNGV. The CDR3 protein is CASSLVVRVSEAFF. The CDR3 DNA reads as TGTGCCAGCAGCTTAGTCGTCCGCGTTTCTGAAGCTTTCTTT.

CDR3 sequence (DNA): TGCGCCAGCAGCCAGACGGGTAACTATGGCTACACCTTC. Amino acids: CASSQTGNYGYTF. J is TRBJ1-2 and V is TRBV4-1; D is undetermined. CDR1 and CDR2 from the germline V gene are MGHRA and YSYEKL. V gave up 3 bases and J gave up 1 base, with 6 bases separating them. This CDR3 comprises 13 residues.

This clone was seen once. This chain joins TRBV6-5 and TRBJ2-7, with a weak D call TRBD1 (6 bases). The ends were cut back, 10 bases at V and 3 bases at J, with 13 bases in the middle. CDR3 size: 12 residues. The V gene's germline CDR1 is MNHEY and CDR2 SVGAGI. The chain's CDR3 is CAISDSIYEQYF. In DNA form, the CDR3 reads TGTGCCATCTCGGACAGTATCTACGAGCAGTACTTC.

CDR3 loop: CASSEGQGSNSPLHF. The CDR3 nucleotides are TGTGCCAGCAGCGAGGGTCAGGGCTCTAATTCACCCCTCCACTTT. This chain links TRBV9 with TRBJ1-6; tentatively, D is TRBD1 (5 bases). Trimming left V 3 bases short and J 6 bases short, with 13 bases between. Per germline, CDR1 SGDLS and CDR2 YYNGEE. CDR3 length equals 15 residues.

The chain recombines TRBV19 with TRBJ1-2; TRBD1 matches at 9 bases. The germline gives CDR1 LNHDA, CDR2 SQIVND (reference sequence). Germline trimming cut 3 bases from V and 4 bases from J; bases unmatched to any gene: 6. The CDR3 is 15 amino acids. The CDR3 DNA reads TGTGCCAGTAGTATGCCACAGGGGGCTGGCTATGGCTACACCTTC. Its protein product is CASSMPQGAGYGYTF.

CDR3 in DNA: TGTGCCAGCAGTGATCCGATTAGCGGAAGGTACAATGAGCAGTTCTTC. Translated, it gives CASSDPISGRYNEQFF. The chain joins TRBV2 to TRBJ2-1, with TRBD2 as a possible D gene (6 bases). V shed 3 bases and J shed 4 bases, with 16 bases lying between them. The CDR3 covers 16 residues. The V gene's germline CDR1 is SNHLY and CDR2 FYNNEI.

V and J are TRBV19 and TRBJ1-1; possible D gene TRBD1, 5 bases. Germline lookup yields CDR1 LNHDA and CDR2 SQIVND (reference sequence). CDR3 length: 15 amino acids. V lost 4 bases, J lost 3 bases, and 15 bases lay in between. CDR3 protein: CASSSPRGGDTEAFF. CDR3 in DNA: TGTGCCAGTAGTAGCCCCCGTGGAGGGGACACTGAAGCTTTCTTT.

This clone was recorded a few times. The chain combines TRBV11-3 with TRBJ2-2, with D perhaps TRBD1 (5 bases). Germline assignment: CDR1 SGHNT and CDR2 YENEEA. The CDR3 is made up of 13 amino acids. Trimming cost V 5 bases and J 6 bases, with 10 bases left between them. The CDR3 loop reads CASSLRDPGELFF. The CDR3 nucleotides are TGTGCCAGCAGCCTCAGGGATCCCGGGGAGCTGTTTTTT.

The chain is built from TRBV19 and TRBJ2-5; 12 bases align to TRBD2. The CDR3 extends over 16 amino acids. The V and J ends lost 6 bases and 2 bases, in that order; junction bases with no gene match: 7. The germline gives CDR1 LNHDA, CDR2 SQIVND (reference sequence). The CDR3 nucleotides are TGTGCCAGTAGGAAAACTAGCGGGGGGAAACAAGAGACCCAGTACTTC. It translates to CASRKTSGGKQETQYF.

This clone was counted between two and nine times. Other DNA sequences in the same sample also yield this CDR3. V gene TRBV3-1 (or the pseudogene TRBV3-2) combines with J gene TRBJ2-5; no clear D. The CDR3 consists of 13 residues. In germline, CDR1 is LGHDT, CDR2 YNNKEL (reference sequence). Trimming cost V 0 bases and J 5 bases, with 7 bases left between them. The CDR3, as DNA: TGTGCCAGCAGCCAAGATCCCCGGGAGACCCAGTACTTC. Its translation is CASSQDPRETQYF.

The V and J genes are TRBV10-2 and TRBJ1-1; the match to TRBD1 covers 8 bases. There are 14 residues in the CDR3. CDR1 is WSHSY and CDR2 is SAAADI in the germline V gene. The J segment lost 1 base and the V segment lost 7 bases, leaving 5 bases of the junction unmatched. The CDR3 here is CASKLTGENTEAFF. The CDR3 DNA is TGCGCCAGCAAGCTGACAGGGGAGAACACTGAAGCTTTCTTT.